This T cell receptor beta chain is drawn from a study of radiation and T cells in renal cell carcinoma. The method was immunoSEQ multiplex PCR; TCRdb's version includes in-frame clones alone and lacks a portion of them. The table has roughly 130,000 clones, 85% to 90% seen once; the top ten hold almost 6%. Time point of the sample: blood 2 weeks post-SBRT. The sample's treatment: 15 Gy SBRT to primary tumor, nephrectomy 4 weeks later. This CDR3 has 14 amino acids. CDR1 is MDHEN and CDR2 is SYDVKM in the germline V gene. The germline V and J ends were trimmed by 2 bases and 1 base, with 8 bases remaining between them.

The chain couples TRBV28 to TRBJ1-1; D is undetermined. The sequence was collected from a woman in her 70s with renal cell carcinoma. This specimen was blood, taken from a patient whose treatment included radiotherapy and nephrectomy. CDR3 protein: CASSLGQKNTEAFF. The CDR3 DNA sequence: TGTGCCAGCAGTTTAGGTCAGAAGAACACTGAAGCTTTCTTT.